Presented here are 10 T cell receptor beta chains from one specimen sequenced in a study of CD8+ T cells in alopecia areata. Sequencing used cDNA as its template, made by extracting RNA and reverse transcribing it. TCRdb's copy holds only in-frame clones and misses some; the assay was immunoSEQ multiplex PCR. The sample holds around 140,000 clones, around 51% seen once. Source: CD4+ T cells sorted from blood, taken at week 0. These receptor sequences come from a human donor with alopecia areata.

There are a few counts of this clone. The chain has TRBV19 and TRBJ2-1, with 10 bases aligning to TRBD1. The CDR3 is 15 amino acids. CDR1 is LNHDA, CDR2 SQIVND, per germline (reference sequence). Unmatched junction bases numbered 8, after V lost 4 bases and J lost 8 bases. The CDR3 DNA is TGTGCCAGTAGTACCGGGACAGGGGCGGGAGATGAGCAGTTCTTC. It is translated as CASSTGTGAGDEQFF.

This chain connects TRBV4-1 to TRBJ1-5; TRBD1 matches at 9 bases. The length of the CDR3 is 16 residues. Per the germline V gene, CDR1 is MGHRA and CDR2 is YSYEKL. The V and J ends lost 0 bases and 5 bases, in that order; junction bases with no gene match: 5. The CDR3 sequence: CASSQEGGQGDQPQHF. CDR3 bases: TGCGCCAGCAGCCAAGAGGGGGGACAGGGAGATCAGCCCCAGCATTTT.

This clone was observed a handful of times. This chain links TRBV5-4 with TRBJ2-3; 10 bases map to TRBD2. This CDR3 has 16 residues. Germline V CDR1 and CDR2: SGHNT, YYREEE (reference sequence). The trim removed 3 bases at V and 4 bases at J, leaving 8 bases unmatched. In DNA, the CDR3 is TGTGCCAGCAGCTATTCTAGCGGGAGAAGGGCAGATACGCAGTATTTT. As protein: CASSYSSGRRADTQYF.

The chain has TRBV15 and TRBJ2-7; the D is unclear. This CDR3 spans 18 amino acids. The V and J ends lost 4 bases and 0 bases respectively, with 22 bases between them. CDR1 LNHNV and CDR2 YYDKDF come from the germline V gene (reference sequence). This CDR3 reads CATSNLRGVAPSSYEQYF. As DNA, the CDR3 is TGTGCCACCAGCAATTTACGTGGAGTGGCACCGAGCTCCTACGAGCAGTACTTC.

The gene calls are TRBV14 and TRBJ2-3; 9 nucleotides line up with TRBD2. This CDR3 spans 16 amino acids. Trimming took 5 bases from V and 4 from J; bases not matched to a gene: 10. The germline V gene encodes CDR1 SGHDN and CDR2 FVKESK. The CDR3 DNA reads TGTGCCAGCAGCGACTATCTAGCGGGAAGGTCAGATACGCAGTATTTT. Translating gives CASSDYLAGRSDTQYF.

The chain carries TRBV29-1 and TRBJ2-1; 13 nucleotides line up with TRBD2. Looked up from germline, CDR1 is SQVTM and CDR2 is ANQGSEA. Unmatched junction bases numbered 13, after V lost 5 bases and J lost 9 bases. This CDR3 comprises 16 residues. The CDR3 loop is CSVQRGLAGSGAEQFF. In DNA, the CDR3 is TGCAGCGTTCAGCGGGGACTAGCGGGGAGCGGAGCTGAGCAGTTCTTC.

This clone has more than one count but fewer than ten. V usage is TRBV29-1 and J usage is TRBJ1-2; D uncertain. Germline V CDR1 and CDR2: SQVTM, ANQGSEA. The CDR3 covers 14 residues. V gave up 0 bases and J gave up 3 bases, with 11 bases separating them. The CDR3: CSVEERGFHYGYTF. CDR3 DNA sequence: TGCAGCGTTGAAGAGCGGGGATTCCACTATGGCTACACCTTC.

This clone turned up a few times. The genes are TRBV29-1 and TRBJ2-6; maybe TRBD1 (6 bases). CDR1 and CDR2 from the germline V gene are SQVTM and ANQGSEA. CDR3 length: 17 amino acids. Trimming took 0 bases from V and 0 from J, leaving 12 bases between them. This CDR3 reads CSVEEATGNSGANVLTF. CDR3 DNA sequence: TGCAGCGTTGAAGAGGCTACAGGGAACTCTGGGGCCAACGTCCTGACTTTC.

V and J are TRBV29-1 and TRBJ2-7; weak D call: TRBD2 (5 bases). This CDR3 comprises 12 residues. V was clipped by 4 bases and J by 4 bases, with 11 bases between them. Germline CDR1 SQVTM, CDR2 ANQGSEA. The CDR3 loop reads CSVASGSYEQYF. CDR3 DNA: TGCAGCGTTGCGAGTGGGAGTTACGAGCAGTACTTC.

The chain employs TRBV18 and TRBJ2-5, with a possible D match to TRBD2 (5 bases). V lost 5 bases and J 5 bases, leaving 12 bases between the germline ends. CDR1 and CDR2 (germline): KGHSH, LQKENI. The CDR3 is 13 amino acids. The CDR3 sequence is CASSSGRRETQYF. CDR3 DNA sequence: TGTGCCAGCTCAAGCGGTCGGCGGGAGACCCAGTACTTC.